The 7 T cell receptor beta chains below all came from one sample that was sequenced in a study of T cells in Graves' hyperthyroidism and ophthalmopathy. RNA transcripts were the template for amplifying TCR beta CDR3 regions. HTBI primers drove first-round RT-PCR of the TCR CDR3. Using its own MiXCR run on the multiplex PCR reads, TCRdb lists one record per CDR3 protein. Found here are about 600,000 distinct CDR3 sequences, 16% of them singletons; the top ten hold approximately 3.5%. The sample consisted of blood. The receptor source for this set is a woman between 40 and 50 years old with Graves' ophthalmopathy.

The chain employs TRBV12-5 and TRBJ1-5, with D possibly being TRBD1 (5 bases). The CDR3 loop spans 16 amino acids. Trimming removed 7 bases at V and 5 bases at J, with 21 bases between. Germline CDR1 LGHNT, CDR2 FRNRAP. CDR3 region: CASAPLIGDFYQPQHF. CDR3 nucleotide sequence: TGTGCTAGTGCCCCCCTGATCGGGGACTTCTATCAGCCCCAGCATTTT.

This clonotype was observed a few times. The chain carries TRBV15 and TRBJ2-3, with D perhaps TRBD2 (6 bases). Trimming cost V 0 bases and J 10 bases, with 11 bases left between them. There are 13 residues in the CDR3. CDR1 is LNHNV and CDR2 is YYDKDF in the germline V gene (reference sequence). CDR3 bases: TGTGCCACCAGCAGAGATCAAGGGGAGGCGCAGTATTTT. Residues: CATSRDQGEAQYF.

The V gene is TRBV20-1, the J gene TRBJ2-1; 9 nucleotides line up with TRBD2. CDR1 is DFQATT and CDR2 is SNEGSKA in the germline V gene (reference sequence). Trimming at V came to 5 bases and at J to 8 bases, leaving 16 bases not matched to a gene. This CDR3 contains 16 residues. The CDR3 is CSAAHPTSGRGYEQFF. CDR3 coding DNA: TGCAGTGCTGCACACCCGACTAGCGGCAGGGGGTATGAGCAGTTCTTC.

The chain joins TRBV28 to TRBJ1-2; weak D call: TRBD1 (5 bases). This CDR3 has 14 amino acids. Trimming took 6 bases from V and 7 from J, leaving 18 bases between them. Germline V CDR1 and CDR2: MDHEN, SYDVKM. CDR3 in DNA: TGTGCCAGCAGCCGACTGGGGGGTGAAGGTGGCTACACCTTC. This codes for CASSRLGGEGGYTF.

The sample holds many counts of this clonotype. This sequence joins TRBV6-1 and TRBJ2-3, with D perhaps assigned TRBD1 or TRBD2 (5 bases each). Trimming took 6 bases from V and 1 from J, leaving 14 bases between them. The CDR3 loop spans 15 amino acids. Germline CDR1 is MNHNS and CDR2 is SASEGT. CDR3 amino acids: CASRGRGTGTDTQYF. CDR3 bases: TGTGCCAGCAGGGGACGTGGGACGGGCACAGATACGCAGTATTTT.

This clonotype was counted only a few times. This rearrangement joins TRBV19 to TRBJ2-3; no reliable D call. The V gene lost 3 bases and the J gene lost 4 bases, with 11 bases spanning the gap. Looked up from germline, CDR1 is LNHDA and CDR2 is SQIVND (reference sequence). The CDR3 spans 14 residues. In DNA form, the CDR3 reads TGTGCCAGTAGTATCGTCCTCGCGGCAGATACGCAGTATTTT. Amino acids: CASSIVLAADTQYF. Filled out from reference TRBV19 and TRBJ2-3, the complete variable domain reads DGGITQSPKYLFRKEGQNVTLSCEQNLNHDAMYWYRQDPGQGLRLIYYSQIVNDFQKGDIAEGYSVSREKKESFPLTVTSAQKNPTAFYLCASSIVLAADTQYFGPGTRLTVL.

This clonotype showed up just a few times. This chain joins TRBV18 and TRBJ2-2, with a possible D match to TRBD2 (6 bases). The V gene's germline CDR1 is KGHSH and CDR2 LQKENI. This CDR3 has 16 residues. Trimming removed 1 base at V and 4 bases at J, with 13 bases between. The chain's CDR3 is CASSPHPPGSTGELFF. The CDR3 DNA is TGTGCCAGCTCACCACACCCCCCCGGGAGCACCGGGGAGCTGTTTTTT.